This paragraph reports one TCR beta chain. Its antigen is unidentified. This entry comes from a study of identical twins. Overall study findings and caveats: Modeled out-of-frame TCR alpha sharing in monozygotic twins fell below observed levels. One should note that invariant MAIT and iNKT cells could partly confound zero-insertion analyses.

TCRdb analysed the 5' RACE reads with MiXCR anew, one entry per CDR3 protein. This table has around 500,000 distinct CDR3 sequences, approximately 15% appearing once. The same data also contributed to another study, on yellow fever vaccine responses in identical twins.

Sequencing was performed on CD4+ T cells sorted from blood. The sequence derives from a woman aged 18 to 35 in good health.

CDR3 nucleotide sequence: TGCGCCAGCAGCTTGGCCCTAGCGGGGGACGAGCAGTACTTC. Its protein product is CASSLALAGDEQYF. The V call is TRBV5-1, the J call TRBJ2-7; 10 bases are a match to TRBD2. CDR3 length: 14 residues. The V gene end was trimmed by 0 bases and the J gene end by 5 bases; junction bases not matched to a gene: 2. Germline lookup yields CDR1 SGHRS and CDR2 YFSETQ. Together with reference TRBV5-1 and TRBJ2-7, the CDR3 gives the full variable domain: KAGVTQTPRYLIKTRGQQVTLSCSPISGHRSVSWYQQTPGQGLQFLFEYFSETQRNKGNFPGRFSGRQFSNSRSEMNVSTLELGDSALYLCASSLALAGDEQYFGPGTRLTVT.